The 22 T cell receptor beta chains below all came from one sample that was sequenced in a study of cytomegalovirus exposure and HLA in healthy donors. A multiplex PCR was run with 60 Vbeta primers and 13 Jbeta primers. Repertoires were generated with immunoSEQ multiplex PCR, while TCRdb's copy carries only in-frame clones and drops some. This sample has approximately 170,000 clones, with about 79% found just once. Sequencing input: PBMCs. Source of these receptors: a female donor in good health and CMV-seronegative.

This chain connects TRBV5-6 to TRBJ2-2; a possible D gene is TRBD1 (6 bases). CDR3 size: 16 residues. Trimming took off 4 bases at V and 2 bases at J, with 15 bases between the two ends. Germline CDR1 is SGHDT and CDR2 is YYEEEE. In nucleotides, the CDR3 is TGTGCCAGCAGCCTTTGGGGGCCGGCAAACACCGGGGAGCTGTTTTTT. Its protein product is CASSLWGPANTGELFF.

The rearrangement joins TRBV28 to TRBJ2-2, with D maybe TRBD1 (6 bases). V shed 4 bases and J shed 2 bases, with 11 bases lying between them. CDR1 MDHEN and CDR2 SYDVKM come from the germline V gene. The CDR3 sequence is 15 residues long. CDR3 nucleotide sequence: TGTGCCAGCAGTTCCGGACAGTTCAACACCGGGGAGCTGTTTTTT. The encoded protein is CASSSGQFNTGELFF.

The chain carries TRBV10-3 and TRBJ2-1, with D possibly being TRBD2 (6 bases). The CDR3 is 14 residues long. Germline loops: CDR1 ENHRY, CDR2 SYGVKD. Trimming removed 6 bases at V and 0 bases at J, with 9 bases between. CDR3 DNA sequence: TGTGCCATCAGGTCGCGGGACTCCTACAATGAGCAGTTCTTC. Protein sequence: CAIRSRDSYNEQFF.

The chain employs TRBV7-3 and TRBJ2-3, with D possibly TRBD2 on 6 matching bases. CDR1 and CDR2 (germline): SGHTA, FQGTGA. V was shortened by 1 base and J by 10 bases, with 12 bases between the two germline ends. The CDR3 has 13 amino acids. The CDR3 coding sequence is TGTGCCAGCAGCTTAAGTAACGGGGAGGCGCAGTATTTT. As protein: CASSLSNGEAQYF.

The chain has TRBV19 and TRBJ1-1; D unclear. The CDR3 spans 15 residues. Trimming left V 7 bases short and J 3 bases short, with 18 bases between. CDR1 LNHDA and CDR2 SQIVND come from the germline V gene (reference sequence). The CDR3 loop reads CASTGARRLDTEAFF. In DNA, the CDR3 is TGTGCCAGTACGGGAGCCAGGCGCTTGGACACTGAAGCTTTCTTT.

This sequence joins TRBV7-9 and TRBJ1-1; TRBD1 is a possible D gene (6 bases). The CDR3 has 17 residues. Looked up from germline, CDR1 is SEHNR and CDR2 is FQNEAQ (reference sequence). Trimming cost V 0 bases and J 3 bases, with 17 bases left between them. The CDR3 is CASSLARGLGADTEAFF. The CDR3 DNA reads TGTGCCAGCAGCTTAGCGCGGGGGCTCGGAGCGGACACTGAAGCTTTCTTT.

V usage is TRBV29-1 and J usage is TRBJ2-3; D may be TRBD1 (7 bases). The CDR3 loop spans 14 amino acids. CDR1 and CDR2 from the germline V gene are SQVTM and ANQGSEA. V was clipped by 7 bases and J by 5 bases, with 19 bases between them. The CDR3 DNA reads TGCAGCGCAGAAGCAGGGGGGCGTGGAGATACGCAGTATTTT. This sequence encodes CSAEAGGRGDTQYF.

The chain carries TRBV5-1 and TRBJ2-7, with D maybe TRBD1 (6 bases). Per germline, CDR1 SGHRS and CDR2 YFSETQ. Trimming removed 4 bases from V and 0 bases from J, with 14 bases in between. The CDR3 totals 15 residues. CDR3 residues: CASSPGTTSSYEQYF. CDR3 in DNA: TGCGCCAGCAGCCCCGGGACAACGAGCTCCTACGAGCAGTACTTC. Combining the CDR3 with reference TRBV5-1 and TRBJ2-7 gives the whole variable domain KAGVTQTPRYLIKTRGQQVTLSCSPISGHRSVSWYQQTPGQGLQFLFEYFSETQRNKGNFPGRFSGRQFSNSRSEMNVSTLELGDSALYLCASSPGTTSSYEQYFGPGTRLTVT.

This clone appeared many times. V is TRBV6-6 and J is TRBJ1-5; tentative D call: TRBD1 (6 bases). Germline V CDR1 and CDR2: MNHNY, SVGAGI (reference sequence). V gave up 5 bases and J gave up 4 bases, with 9 bases separating them. The CDR3 spans 13 residues. The CDR3 sequence: CASSIQGNQPQHF. As DNA, the CDR3 is TGTGCCAGCAGTATACAGGGAAATCAGCCCCAGCATTTT.

V gene TRBV6-5 combines with J gene TRBJ1-2; the match to TRBD1 covers 7 bases. The CDR3 contains 14 residues. Germline V gene data show CDR1 as MNHEY and CDR2 as SVGAGI. V was pared by 2 bases and J by 5 bases, with 5 bases of the junction left unmatched. The DNA of the CDR3 is TGTGCCAGCAGTTACGGCAGGGGGACGTATGGCTACACCTTC. Amino acids: CASSYGRGTYGYTF.

CDR3 amino acids: CATTTGALYGYTF. In DNA form, the CDR3 reads TGTGCCACCACTACAGGGGCCCTCTATGGCTACACCTTC. The V and J genes are TRBV15 and TRBJ1-2, with 7 bases identical to TRBD1. V shed 7 bases and J 4 bases; nucleotides not matched to a gene: 6. This CDR3 has 13 amino acids. Germline V CDR1 and CDR2: LNHNV, YYDKDF (reference sequence).

The V call is TRBV5-1, the J call TRBJ1-6; tentatively, D is TRBD1 (6 bases). This CDR3 has 14 amino acids. V was pared by 0 bases and J by 6 bases, with 7 bases between. Germline V gene data show CDR1 as SGHRS and CDR2 as YFSETQ. This CDR3 is CASSLGTANSPLHF. The CDR3 bases are TGCGCCAGCAGCTTGGGGACAGCTAATTCACCCCTCCACTTT.

V and J are TRBV19 and TRBJ2-7; 12 bases are a match to TRBD2. With V trimmed by 4 bases and J by 7 bases, 8 bases remained unmatched. CDR1 is LNHDA, CDR2 SQIVND, per germline (reference sequence). The CDR3 is 15 amino acids. This chain's CDR3 is CASSRRLAGEREQYF. The CDR3 region has the DNA TGTGCCAGTAGTAGACGACTAGCGGGGGAACGAGAGCAGTACTTC.

The chain couples TRBV30 to TRBJ1-5; D is possibly TRBD1 (6 bases). V dropped 5 bases and J dropped 6 bases, with 14 bases sitting between them. Per germline, CDR1 GTSNPN and CDR2 SVGIG (reference sequence). The CDR3 has 13 residues. DNA of the CDR3: TGTGCCTGGGCTAGGGTACAGGGTCAGCCCCAGCATTTT. Translated: CAWARVQGQPQHF.

The rearrangement links TRBV6-5 to TRBJ1-5, with no clear D. The CDR3 has 14 residues. The V and J ends lost 5 bases and 6 bases respectively, with 14 bases between them. Germline loops: CDR1 MNHEY, CDR2 SVGAGI. The CDR3 sequence is CASSRRVGGQPQHF. For the CDR3, the DNA is TGTGCCAGCAGTCGCCGGGTCGGTGGTCAGCCCCAGCATTTT.

V is TRBV28 and J is TRBJ1-4, with TRBD1 matching 9 bases. The V gene end was trimmed by 6 bases and the J gene end by 15 bases; junction bases not matched to a gene: 14. The length of the CDR3 is 14 residues. Germline V gene sequence: CDR1 MDHEN, CDR2 SYDVKM. The CDR3 reads CASRLGQGLNRLFF. The CDR3 nucleotides read TGTGCCAGCAGGCTCGGACAGGGGCTGAATAGGTTGTTTTTT. The full variable domain, with the rest looked up from reference TRBV28 and TRBJ1-4, is DVKVTQSSRYLVKRTGEKVFLECVQDMDHENMFWYRQDPGLGLRLIYFSYDVKMKEKGDIPEGYSVSREKKERFSLILESASTNQTSMYLCASRLGQGLNRLFFGSGTQLSVL.

This rearrangement joins TRBV19 to TRBJ2-6; 9 bases match TRBD1. V shed 7 bases, J shed 2 bases, and the junction held 9 bases outside the gene matches. CDR3 length: 17 amino acids. Germline-derived CDR1 and CDR2 are LNHDA and SQIVND (reference sequence). Here the CDR3 reads CASTGDREVTGANVLTF. DNA of the CDR3: TGTGCCAGTACCGGGGACAGGGAGGTAACTGGGGCCAACGTCCTGACTTTC. Based on the CDR3 plus reference TRBV19 and TRBJ2-6, the full variable domain is DGGITQSPKYLFRKEGQNVTLSCEQNLNHDAMYWYRQDPGQGLRLIYYSQIVNDFQKGDIAEGYSVSREKKESFPLTVTSAQKNPTAFYLCASTGDREVTGANVLTFGAGSRLTVL.

The rearrangement joins TRBV28 to TRBJ2-3; D might be TRBD1 (5 bases). Between the trimmed V and J ends, which lost 2 bases and 6 bases, there was a span of 9 bases. The CDR3 has 13 amino acids. The germline V gene encodes CDR1 MDHEN and CDR2 SYDVKM. The CDR3 bases are TGTGCCAGCAGTTTAATGGGGCTTGATACGCAGTATTTT. This encodes CASSLMGLDTQYF.

This clone was counted between two and nine times. This rearrangement joins TRBV5-4 to TRBJ1-2, with D unclear. The CDR3 runs 13 residues. CDR1 is SGHNT and CDR2 is YYREEE in the germline V gene (reference sequence). With 4 bases removed from V and 2 bases from J, the gap between germline ends came to 9 bases. The CDR3 loop is CASSADINYGYTF. For the CDR3, the DNA is TGTGCCAGCAGCGCCGACATAAACTATGGCTACACCTTC.

Worth noting for this clone: In the same sample, other DNA sequences code for this CDR3. This rearrangement joins TRBV7-9 to TRBJ2-7; TRBD1 aligns across 7 bases. J was trimmed by 2 bases and V by 3 bases; bases with no gene match: 7. Germline CDR1 is SEHNR and CDR2 is FQNEAQ (reference sequence). The CDR3 runs to 15 residues. CDR3 in amino acids: CASSFFRDSTYEQYF. CDR3 nucleotide sequence: TGTGCCAGCAGCTTCTTCCGGGACAGCACCTACGAGCAGTACTTC.

This clone was detected only a few times. The chain combines TRBV5-1 with TRBJ2-2, with D possibly being TRBD2 (5 bases). The V gene lost 0 bases and the J gene lost 6 bases, with 12 bases spanning the gap. The CDR3 spans 15 residues. CDR1 and CDR2 from the germline V gene are SGHRS and YFSETQ. CDR3 residues: CASSLAVGNPGELFF. The CDR3 nucleotides are TGCGCCAGCAGCTTGGCCGTCGGGAATCCCGGGGAGCTGTTTTTT.

This clone was recorded only once. The genes are TRBV30 and TRBJ2-5, with 9 bases fitting TRBD1. The CDR3 runs 13 residues. The germline CDR1 and CDR2 sequences are GTSNPN and SVGIG (reference sequence). V dropped 5 bases and J dropped 7; count of bases not matched to a gene: 8. The CDR3: CAWCAGTGLTQYF. CDR3 DNA: TGTGCCTGGTGTGCCGGGACAGGGTTGACCCAGTACTTC.